This T cell receptor (beta chain) was recovered during a study of T cell repertoires in cytomegalovirus infection. TCRdb processed the reads anew with MiXCR; each CDR3 protein has one entry. The sample lists hundreds of thousands of distinct CDR3 sequences, under 35% occurring once. V was shortened by 4 bases and J by 8 bases, with 13 bases between the two germline ends. Germline lookup yields CDR1 KGHDR and CDR2 SFDVKD. The CDR3 runs 13 residues. Study-wide results and caveats: Dominating the ex vivo response were TCR beta clonotypes that were CMV-specific and HLA-C-restricted.

The table lists this clonotype with a few counts. What it binds is not known. This specimen consisted of cultured PBMCs, obtained from culture after CMV antigen stimulation. The chain has TRBV24-1 and TRBJ1-1, with a possible D match to TRBD1 (5 bases). The sequence was collected from a human donor in good health (CMV status not recorded). Some clones in this sample may be carry-over from other donors' samples. Here the CDR3 reads CATSERGRAEAFF. CDR3 nucleotide sequence: TGTGCCACCAGTGAGAGGGGTAGGGCAGAAGCTTTCTTT.